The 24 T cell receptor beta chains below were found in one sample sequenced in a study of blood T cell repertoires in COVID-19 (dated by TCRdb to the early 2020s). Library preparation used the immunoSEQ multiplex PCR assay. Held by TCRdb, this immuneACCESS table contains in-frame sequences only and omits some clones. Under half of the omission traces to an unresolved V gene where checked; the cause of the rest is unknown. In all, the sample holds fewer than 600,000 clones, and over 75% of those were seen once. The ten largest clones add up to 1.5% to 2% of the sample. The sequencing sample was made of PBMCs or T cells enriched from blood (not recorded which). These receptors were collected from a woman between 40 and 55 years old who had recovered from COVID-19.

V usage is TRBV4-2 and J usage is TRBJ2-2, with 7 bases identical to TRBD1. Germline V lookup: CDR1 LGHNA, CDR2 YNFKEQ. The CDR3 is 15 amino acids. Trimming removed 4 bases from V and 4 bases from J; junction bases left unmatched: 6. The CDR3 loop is CASSPRQGITGELFF. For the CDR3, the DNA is TGTGCCAGCAGCCCACGACAGGGAATCACCGGGGAGCTGTTTTTT.

The CDR3 reads CASSLSGGTQYF. The CDR3, as DNA: TGTGCCAGCAGTTTGTCGGGGGGGACCCAGTACTTC. V and J are TRBV12-3 or TRBV12-4 and TRBJ2-5; TRBD2 agrees at 7 bases. Trimming cost V 3 bases and J 7 bases; bases outside gene matches: 2. The length of the CDR3 is 12 residues.

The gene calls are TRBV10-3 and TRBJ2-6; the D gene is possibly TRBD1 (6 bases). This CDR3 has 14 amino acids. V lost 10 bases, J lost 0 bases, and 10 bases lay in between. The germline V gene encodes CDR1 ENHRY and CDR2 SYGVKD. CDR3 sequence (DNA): TGTGCCACGCAGGGGAGCTCTGGGGCCAACGTCCTGACTTTC. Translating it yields CATQGSSGANVLTF.

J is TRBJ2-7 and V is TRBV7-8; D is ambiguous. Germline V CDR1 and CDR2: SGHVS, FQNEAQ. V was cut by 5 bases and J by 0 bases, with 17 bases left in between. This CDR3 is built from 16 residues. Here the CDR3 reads CASSQLRMGNSYEQYF. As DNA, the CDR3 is TGTGCCAGCAGCCAACTCAGGATGGGCAACTCCTACGAGCAGTACTTC.

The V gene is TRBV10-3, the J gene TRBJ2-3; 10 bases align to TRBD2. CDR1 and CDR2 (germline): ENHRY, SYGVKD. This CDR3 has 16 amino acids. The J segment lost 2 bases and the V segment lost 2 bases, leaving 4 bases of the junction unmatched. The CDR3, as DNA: TGTGCCATCAGTGAGGGGGGACTAGCGTCCACAGATACGCAGTATTTT. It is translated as CAISEGGLASTDTQYF.

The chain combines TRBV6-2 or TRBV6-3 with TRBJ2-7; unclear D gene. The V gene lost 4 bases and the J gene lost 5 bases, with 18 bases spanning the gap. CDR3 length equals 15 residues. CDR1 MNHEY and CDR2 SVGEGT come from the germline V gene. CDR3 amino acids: CASSSYVIEVDEQYF. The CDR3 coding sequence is TGTGCCAGCAGTTCTTATGTAATAGAGGTTGACGAGCAGTACTTC.

As DNA, the CDR3 is TGTGCCAGCAGCTATAATTCCCGCACTGAAGCTTTCTTT. It encodes CASSYNSRTEAFF. The J gene is TRBJ1-1, the V gene TRBV7-9; D gene uncertain. CDR1 and CDR2 (germline): SEHNR, FQNEAQ (reference sequence). The V end lost 4 bases, the J end lost 4 bases, and 10 bases lay between the germline ends. The CDR3 is 13 residues long.

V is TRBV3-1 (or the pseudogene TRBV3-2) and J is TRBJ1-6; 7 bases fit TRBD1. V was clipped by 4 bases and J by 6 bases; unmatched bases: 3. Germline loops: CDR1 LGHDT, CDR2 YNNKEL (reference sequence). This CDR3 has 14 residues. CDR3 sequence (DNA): TGTGCCAGCAGCCGGGGACAGTCTAATTCACCCCTCCACTTT. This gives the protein CASSRGQSNSPLHF.

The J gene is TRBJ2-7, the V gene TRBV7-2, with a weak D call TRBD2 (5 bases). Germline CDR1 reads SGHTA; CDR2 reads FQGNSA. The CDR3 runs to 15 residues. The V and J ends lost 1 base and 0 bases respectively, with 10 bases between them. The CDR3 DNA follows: TGTGCCAGCAGCTTAGTCATGGGGAGCTCCTACGAGCAGTACTTC. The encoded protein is CASSLVMGSSYEQYF.

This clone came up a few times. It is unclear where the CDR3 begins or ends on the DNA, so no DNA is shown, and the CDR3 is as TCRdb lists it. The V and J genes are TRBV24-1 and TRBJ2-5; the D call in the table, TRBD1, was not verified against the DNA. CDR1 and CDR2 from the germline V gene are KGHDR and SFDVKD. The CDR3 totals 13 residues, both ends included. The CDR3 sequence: CATSDSGQGTQYF.

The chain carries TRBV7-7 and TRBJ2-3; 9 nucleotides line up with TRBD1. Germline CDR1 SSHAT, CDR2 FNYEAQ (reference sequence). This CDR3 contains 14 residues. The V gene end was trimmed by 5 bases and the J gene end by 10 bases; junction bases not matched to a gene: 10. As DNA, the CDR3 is TGTGCCAGCAGCCCCGGGACAGGGATGGTTCCGCAGTATTTT. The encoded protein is CASSPGTGMVPQYF.

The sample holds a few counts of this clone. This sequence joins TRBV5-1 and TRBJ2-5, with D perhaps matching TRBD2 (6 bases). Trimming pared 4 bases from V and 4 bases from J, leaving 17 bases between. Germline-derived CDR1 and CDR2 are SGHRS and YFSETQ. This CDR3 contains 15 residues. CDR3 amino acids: CASSHAVAEGETQYF. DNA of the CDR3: TGCGCCAGCAGCCATGCCGTAGCGGAGGGAGAGACCCAGTACTTC.

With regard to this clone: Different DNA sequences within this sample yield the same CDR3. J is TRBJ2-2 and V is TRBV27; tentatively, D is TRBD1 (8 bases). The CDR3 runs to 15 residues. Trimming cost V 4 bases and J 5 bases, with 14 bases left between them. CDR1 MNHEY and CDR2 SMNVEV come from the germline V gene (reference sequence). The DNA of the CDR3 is TGTGCCAGCAGTTCAACAGGGGGGGGTACCGGGGAGCTGTTTTTT. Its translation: CASSSTGGGTGELFF.

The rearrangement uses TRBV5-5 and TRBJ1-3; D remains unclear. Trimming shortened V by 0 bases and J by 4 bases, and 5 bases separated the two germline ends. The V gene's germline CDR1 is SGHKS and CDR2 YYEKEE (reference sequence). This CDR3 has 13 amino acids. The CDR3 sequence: CASSLAPGNTIYF. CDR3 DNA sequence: TGTGCCAGCAGCTTGGCTCCCGGAAACACCATATATTTT.

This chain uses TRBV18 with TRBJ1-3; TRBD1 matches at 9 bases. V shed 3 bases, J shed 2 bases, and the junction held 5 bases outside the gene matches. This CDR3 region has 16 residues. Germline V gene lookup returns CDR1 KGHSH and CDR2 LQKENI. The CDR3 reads CASSPARQGAGNTIYF. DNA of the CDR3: TGTGCCAGCTCACCGGCGCGACAGGGGGCTGGAAACACCATATATTTT.

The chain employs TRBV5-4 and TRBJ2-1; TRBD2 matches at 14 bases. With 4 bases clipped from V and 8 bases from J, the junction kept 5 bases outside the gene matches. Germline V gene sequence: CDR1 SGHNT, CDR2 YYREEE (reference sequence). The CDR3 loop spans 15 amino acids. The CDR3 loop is CASSGGTSGSHEQFF. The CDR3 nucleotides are TGTGCCAGCAGCGGCGGGACTAGCGGGAGTCATGAGCAGTTCTTC.

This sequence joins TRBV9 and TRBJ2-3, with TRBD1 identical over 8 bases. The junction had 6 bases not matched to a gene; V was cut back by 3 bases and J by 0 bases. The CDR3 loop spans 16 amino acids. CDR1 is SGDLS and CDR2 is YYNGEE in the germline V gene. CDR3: CASSGRQGKSTDTQYF. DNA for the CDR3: TGTGCCAGCAGCGGGAGACAGGGGAAGAGCACAGATACGCAGTATTTT.

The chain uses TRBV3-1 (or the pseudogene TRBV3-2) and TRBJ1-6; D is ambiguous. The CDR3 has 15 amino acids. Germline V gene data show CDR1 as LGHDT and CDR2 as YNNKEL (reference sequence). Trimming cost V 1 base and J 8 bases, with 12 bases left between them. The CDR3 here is CASSQGSGVDSPLHF. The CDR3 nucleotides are TGTGCCAGCAGCCAAGGAAGCGGGGTGGATTCACCCCTCCACTTT.

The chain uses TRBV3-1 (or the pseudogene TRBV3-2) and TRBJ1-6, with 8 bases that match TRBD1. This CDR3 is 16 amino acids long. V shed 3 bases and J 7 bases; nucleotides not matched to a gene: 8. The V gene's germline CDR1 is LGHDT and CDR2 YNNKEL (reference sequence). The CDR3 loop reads CASSHLLGQGNSPLHF. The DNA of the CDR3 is TGTGCCAGCAGCCACCTGCTCGGACAGGGAAATTCACCCCTCCACTTT.

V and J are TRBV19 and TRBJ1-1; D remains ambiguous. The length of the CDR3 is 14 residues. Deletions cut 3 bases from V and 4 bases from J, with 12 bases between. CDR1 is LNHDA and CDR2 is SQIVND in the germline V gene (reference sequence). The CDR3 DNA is TGTGCCAGTAGTATCTCGGTCGAGAGCACTGAAGCTTTCTTT. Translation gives CASSISVESTEAFF.

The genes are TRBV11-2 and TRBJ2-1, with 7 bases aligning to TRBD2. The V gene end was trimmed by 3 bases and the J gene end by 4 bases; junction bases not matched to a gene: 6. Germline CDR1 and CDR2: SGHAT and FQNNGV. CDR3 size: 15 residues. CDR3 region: CASSLKRGPYNEQFF. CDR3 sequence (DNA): TGTGCCAGCAGCTTGAAGCGGGGCCCTTACAATGAGCAGTTCTTC.

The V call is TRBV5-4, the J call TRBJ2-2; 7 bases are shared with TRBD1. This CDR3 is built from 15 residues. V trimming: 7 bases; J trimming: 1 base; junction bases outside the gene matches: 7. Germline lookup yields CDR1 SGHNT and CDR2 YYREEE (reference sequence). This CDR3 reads CASSLTGRNTGELFF. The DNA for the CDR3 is TGTGCCAGCTCTTTGACAGGGAGGAACACCGGGGAGCTGTTTTTT.

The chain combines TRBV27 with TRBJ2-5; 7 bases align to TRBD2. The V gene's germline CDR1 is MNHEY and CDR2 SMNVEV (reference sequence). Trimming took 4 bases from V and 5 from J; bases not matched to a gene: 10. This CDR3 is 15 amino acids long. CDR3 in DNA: TGTGCCAGCAGTTCCATTGGACTAGTTGGTGAGACCCAGTACTTC. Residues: CASSSIGLVGETQYF.

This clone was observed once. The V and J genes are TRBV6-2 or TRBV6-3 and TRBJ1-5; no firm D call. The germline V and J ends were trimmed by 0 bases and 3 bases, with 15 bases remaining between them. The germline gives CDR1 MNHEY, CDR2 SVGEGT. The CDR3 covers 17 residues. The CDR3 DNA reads TGTGCCAGCAGTTACTCGTGGGCCAGGTGGCTCAATCAGCCCCAGCATTTT. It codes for CASSYSWARWLNQPQHF.